These 28 T cell receptor beta chains originate from one sample sequenced in a study of blood T cell repertoires in COVID-19. Profiled with immunoSEQ multiplex PCR; TCRdb holds only in-frame clones, not every one. The table lists some 80,000 clones, approximately 86% of them singletons. Sequenced input: peripheral blood. These receptors were obtained from a woman between 45 and 65 years old with active or convalescent COVID-19.

The chain carries TRBV7-9 and TRBJ1-1, with no clear D. Germline CDR1 SEHNR, CDR2 FQNEAQ (reference sequence). V was pared by 2 bases and J by 1 base, with 5 bases between. The CDR3 contains 13 residues. CDR3 nucleotide sequence: TGTGCCAGCAGCTTACCGGGGAACACTGAAGCTTTCTTT. The encoded protein is CASSLPGNTEAFF.

The chain is built from TRBV19 and TRBJ1-3, with TRBD1 as a possible D gene (5 bases). Germline assignment: CDR1 LNHDA and CDR2 SQIVND (reference sequence). The ends were cut back, 5 bases at V and 0 bases at J, with 17 bases in the middle. This CDR3 comprises 17 residues. CDR3 nucleotide sequence: TGTGCCAGTAGTTCCGCCGGACATCTCTTCTCTGGAAACACCATATATTTT. Protein: CASSSAGHLFSGNTIYF. The complete variable domain, with remaining parts taken from reference TRBV19 and TRBJ1-3, reads DGGITQSPKYLFRKEGQNVTLSCEQNLNHDAMYWYRQDPGQGLRLIYYSQIVNDFQKGDIAEGYSVSREKKESFPLTVTSAQKNPTAFYLCASSSAGHLFSGNTIYFGEGSWLTVV.

The chain joins TRBV30 to TRBJ1-6; 8 positions agree with TRBD1. This CDR3 spans 14 amino acids. Germline V lookup: CDR1 GTSNPN, CDR2 SVGIG (reference sequence). J lost 9 bases, V lost 2 bases, and 6 bases had no gene match. The CDR3 region is CAWSPGQGVSPLHF. The CDR3 nucleotides are TGTGCCTGGAGTCCCGGACAGGGAGTTTCACCCCTCCACTTT.

CDR3 in amino acids: CASSLGQGFNQPQHF. In nucleotides, the CDR3 is TGTGCCAGCAGCTTAGGACAGGGCTTCAATCAGCCCCAGCATTTT. This chain links TRBV5-8 with TRBJ1-5; 8 bases agree with TRBD1. Germline lookup yields CDR1 SGHTS and CDR2 YDEGEE. After removal of 2 bases from V and 3 bases from J, the junction contained 4 bases not matched to a gene. The CDR3 consists of 15 residues.

J is TRBJ2-2 and V is TRBV2; 7 nucleotides match TRBD2. J lost 6 bases, V lost 2 bases, and 3 bases had no gene match. The CDR3 totals 14 residues. Germline V CDR1 and CDR2: SNHLY, FYNNEI. The CDR3 nucleotides read TGTGCCAGCAGTGAAAGACTAGCTGCCGGGGAGCTGTTTTTT. This gives the protein CASSERLAAGELFF.

J is TRBJ1-2 and V is TRBV24-1; perhaps TRBD1 as D (5 bases). The CDR3 length is 12 residues. V lost 5 bases and J 6 bases, leaving 9 bases between the germline ends. Germline CDR1 is KGHDR and CDR2 is SFDVKD. As DNA, the CDR3 is TGTGCCACCAGTGGGGGGGTGGATGGCTACACCTTC. Translating it yields CATSGGVDGYTF.

J is TRBJ1-3 and V is TRBV7-2, with D uncertain. The CDR3 sequence is 15 residues long. Per the germline V gene, CDR1 is SGHTA and CDR2 is FQGNSA. Trimming cost V 1 base and J 0 bases, with 7 bases left between them. Here the CDR3 reads CASSLGEASGNTIYF. DNA for the CDR3: TGTGCCAGCAGCTTAGGAGAGGCCTCTGGAAACACCATATATTTT.

This clone has only a few counts. The chain uses TRBV9 and TRBJ2-7; 9 bases line up with TRBD1. From germline, CDR1 is SGDLS and CDR2 YYNGEE. V shed 3 bases, J shed 6 bases, and the junction held 10 bases outside the gene matches. The CDR3 sequence is 15 residues long. CDR3 bases: TGTGCCAGCAGCGCGAGGGACAGGGCAGGGGTCGAGCAGTACTTC. Amino acid sequence: CASSARDRAGVEQYF.

This chain uses TRBV14 with TRBJ1-1; D is uncertain. The ends were cut back, 7 bases at V and 0 bases at J, with 9 bases in the middle. Germline V gives CDR1 SGHDN, CDR2 FVKESK. This CDR3 spans 13 amino acids. The CDR3 coding sequence is TGTGCCAGCACCAGAGGGTTGAACACTGAAGCTTTCTTT. This gives the protein CASTRGLNTEAFF.

The V call is TRBV4-3, the J call TRBJ2-4; D gene uncertain. CDR3 size: 16 residues. The germline V and J ends were trimmed by 0 bases and 0 bases, with 9 bases remaining between them. Germline assignment: CDR1 LGHNA and CDR2 YSLEER. This chain's CDR3 is CASSQDLRGAKNIQYF. The CDR3 bases are TGCGCCAGCAGCCAAGATCTAAGAGGAGCCAAAAACATTCAGTACTTC.

This sequence joins TRBV24-1 and TRBJ1-5, with TRBD1 as a possible D gene (5 bases). The V end was cut by 3 bases, the J end by 4 bases, with 12 bases between. The CDR3 extends over 15 amino acids. Germline CDR1 reads KGHDR; CDR2 reads SFDVKD. CDR3 residues: CATSDGGGPNQPQHF. CDR3 in DNA: TGTGCCACCAGTGATGGGGGGGGACCTAATCAGCCCCAGCATTTT.

The chain joins TRBV4-2 to TRBJ2-5, with TRBD2 as a possible D gene (8 bases). The length of the CDR3 is 16 residues. Germline values: CDR1 LGHNA, CDR2 YNFKEQ. Trimming removed 1 base at V and 2 bases at J, with 14 bases between. CDR3: CASSQVAGQPQETQYF. In nucleotides, the CDR3 is TGTGCCAGCAGCCAAGTAGCGGGACAGCCGCAAGAGACCCAGTACTTC.

The J gene is TRBJ1-2, the V gene TRBV19; 7 nucleotides match TRBD1. The length of the CDR3 is 10 residues. Trimming cost V 8 bases and J 8 bases; bases outside gene matches: 2. Germline CDR1 reads LNHDA; CDR2 reads SQIVND (reference sequence). In DNA, the CDR3 is TGTGCCAGTCGACAGGGCGGCTACACCTTC. Translation: CASRQGGYTF. Full variable domain (rest looked up from reference TRBV19 and TRBJ1-2): DGGITQSPKYLFRKEGQNVTLSCEQNLNHDAMYWYRQDPGQGLRLIYYSQIVNDFQKGDIAEGYSVSREKKESFPLTVTSAQKNPTAFYLCASRQGGYTFGSGTRLTVV.

This chain's CDR3 is CASSYSARASGNTIYF. CDR3 in DNA: TGTGCCAGCAGTTACTCAGCCAGGGCATCTGGAAACACCATATATTTT. This chain links TRBV6-5 with TRBJ1-3; D may be TRBD1 (5 bases). Germline values: CDR1 MNHEY, CDR2 SVGAGI. Between the trimmed V and J ends, which lost 0 bases and 1 base, there was a span of 10 bases. The CDR3 runs 16 residues.

The gene calls are TRBV14 and TRBJ2-1; D not certain. The CDR3 is made up of 15 amino acids. From germline, CDR1 is SGHDN and CDR2 FVKESK. V was trimmed by 0 bases and J by 0 bases, leaving 6 bases between them. In nucleotides, the CDR3 is TGTGCCAGCAGCCAAGATGGGCGCTCCTACAATGAGCAGTTCTTC. Translated: CASSQDGRSYNEQFF.

The genes are TRBV18 and TRBJ1-2, with 7 bases matching TRBD1. With 2 bases clipped from V and 3 bases from J, the junction kept 3 bases outside the gene matches. In germline, CDR1 is KGHSH, CDR2 LQKENI. The length of the CDR3 is 14 residues. As DNA, the CDR3 is TGTGCCAGCTCACCAGGTGGACAGGACTATGGCTACACCTTC. Translation: CASSPGGQDYGYTF.

The chain has TRBV7-2 and TRBJ1-3; 7 bases are shared with TRBD1. Germline-derived CDR1 and CDR2 are SGHTA and FQGNSA. This CDR3 spans 15 amino acids. With 8 bases clipped from V and 0 bases from J, the junction kept 7 bases outside the gene matches. The CDR3 spells CASSRQGSSGNTIYF. The CDR3, as DNA: TGTGCCAGCTCCCGACAGGGCTCCTCTGGAAACACCATATATTTT.

The table lists this clone with a few counts. The chain is built from TRBV6-5 and TRBJ2-1; D remains ambiguous. The CDR3 loop spans 13 amino acids. V dropped 4 bases and J dropped 4 bases, with 8 bases sitting between them. Germline-derived CDR1 and CDR2 are MNHEY and SVGAGI. The CDR3 is CASSFTRYNEQFF. CDR3 DNA sequence: TGTGCCAGCAGTTTTACAAGATACAATGAGCAGTTCTTC.

This chain uses TRBV3-1 (or the pseudogene TRBV3-2) with TRBJ2-1, with D unclear. The CDR3 sequence is 14 residues long. The V gene lost 1 base and the J gene lost 4 bases, with 8 bases spanning the gap. CDR1 is LGHDT and CDR2 is YNNKEL in the germline V gene (reference sequence). CDR3 amino acids: CASSQVTSYNEQFF. In DNA form, the CDR3 reads TGTGCCAGCAGCCAAGTCACCAGTTACAATGAGCAGTTCTTC.

J is TRBJ1-1 and V is TRBV6-5, with TRBD1 identical over 9 bases. Germline-derived CDR1 and CDR2 are MNHEY and SVGAGI. The CDR3 totals 14 residues. With V trimmed by 6 bases and J by 4 bases, 6 bases remained unmatched. CDR3 in amino acids: CASRDRGSATEAFF. The CDR3 DNA follows: TGTGCCAGCAGAGACAGGGGGTCAGCCACTGAAGCTTTCTTT.

Points on this clone: At one end the junction does not follow the germline gene, possibly because of a read error. The rearrangement joins TRBV19 to TRBJ2-1; 10 nucleotides match TRBD2. This CDR3 comprises 14 residues. The germline V gene encodes CDR1 LNHDA and CDR2 SQIVND (reference sequence). CDR3 amino acids: CTSSWSSGGNEQFF. The CDR3 DNA is TGTACCAGTAGTTGGAGTAGCGGGGGGAATGAGCAGTTCTTC.

A few counts support this clone. The chain recombines TRBV7-9 with TRBJ2-7; 11 bases are a match to TRBD1. The junction had 6 bases not matched to a gene; V was cut back by 5 bases and J by 3 bases. The CDR3 loop spans 15 amino acids. From germline, CDR1 is SEHNR and CDR2 FQNEAQ (reference sequence). The CDR3 bases are TGTGCCAGCAGCCCTCCCGGGACAGGGGGCTACGAGCAGTACTTC. It is translated as CASSPPGTGGYEQYF.

CDR3 sequence reads: CASSPRQGVNEQFF. For the CDR3, the DNA is TGTGCCAGCAGCCCTCGCCAGGGGGTGAATGAGCAGTTCTTC. This chain uses TRBV27 with TRBJ2-1; 7 bases are a match to TRBD1. The CDR3 has 14 amino acids. V shed 6 bases, J shed 7 bases, and the junction held 9 bases outside the gene matches. The germline V gene has CDR1 MNHEY and CDR2 SMNVEV (reference sequence).

The chain carries TRBV20-1 and TRBJ2-1; weak D call: TRBD1 (6 bases). The germline gives CDR1 DFQATT, CDR2 SNEGSKA (reference sequence). The CDR3 covers 12 residues. Trimming removed 3 bases at V and 9 bases at J, with 12 bases between. The CDR3 DNA reads as TGCAGTGCTAGTTCAGGGGTGGGTGAGCAGTTCTTC. Translated, it gives CSASSGVGEQFF.

The chain couples TRBV9 to TRBJ1-3; D remains ambiguous. This CDR3 has 15 residues. Trimming removed 3 bases from V and 4 bases from J, with 14 bases in between. Germline V CDR1 and CDR2: SGDLS, YYNGEE. The CDR3 region has the DNA TGTGCCAGCAGCGCTGGACTGCTTGGGGGAAACACCATATATTTT. Amino acids: CASSAGLLGGNTIYF.

CDR3 coding DNA: TGTGCCAGCAGTTTACCGACCGGACAGGGCTCCTACGAGCAGTACTTC. As protein: CASSLPTGQGSYEQYF. The chain joins TRBV27 to TRBJ2-7; 8 nucleotides agree with TRBD1. Looked up from germline, CDR1 is MNHEY and CDR2 is SMNVEV (reference sequence). Trimming at V came to 2 bases and at J to 0 bases, leaving 6 bases not matched to a gene. The CDR3 is made up of 16 amino acids.

This clone has just one count. CDR3 in DNA: TGTGCCAGCAGGTCCGCAGGGTTCCCCCTTGGCTACACCTTC. Translation: CASRSAGFPLGYTF. The chain links TRBV6-5 to TRBJ1-2; tentative D call: TRBD1 (5 bases). Germline CDR1 MNHEY, CDR2 SVGAGI. The V end was cut by 6 bases, the J end by 7 bases, with 18 bases between. This CDR3 has 14 residues.

The CDR3, as DNA: TGTCCCGGGCCGGGACAATGGTCTAACTATGGCTACACCTTC. It codes for CPGPGQWSNYGYTF. The rearrangement uses TRBV21-1 and TRBJ1-2; TRBD1, as called in the table, went unchecked against the DNA. TRBV21-1 is termed a pseudogene. CDR3 size: 14 residues.